The 23 T cell receptor beta chains presented below share a single source sample, sequenced in a study of blood T cell repertoires in COVID-19. The method was immunoSEQ multiplex PCR; TCRdb's version includes in-frame clones alone and lacks a portion of them. The table has 200,000 to 250,000 clones, around four fifths seen once. The sample was peripheral blood. These TCRs come from a woman between 65 and 79 years old with COVID-19, enrolled during active disease.

This chain links TRBV18 with TRBJ2-1; D call uncertain. Per germline, CDR1 KGHSH and CDR2 LQKENI. V was cut by 1 base and J by 0 bases, with 7 bases left in between. The CDR3 is made up of 15 amino acids. The CDR3 region is CASSPRAGSYNEQFF. CDR3 sequence (DNA): TGTGCCAGCTCACCACGGGCAGGCTCCTACAATGAGCAGTTCTTC.

The chain recombines TRBV7-3 with TRBJ2-6, with D hard to call. The CDR3 is 15 amino acids. Germline V CDR1 and CDR2: SGHTA, FQGTGA. The germline V and J ends were trimmed by 0 bases and 1 base, with 4 bases remaining between them. CDR3 residues: CASSLTRSGANVLTF. The CDR3 nucleotides read TGTGCCAGCAGCTTAACCCGTTCTGGGGCCAACGTCCTGACTTTC.

The rearrangement uses TRBV6-2 or TRBV6-3 and TRBJ1-2; 7 bases are shared with TRBD1. Losses at the gene ends were 4 bases for V and 4 bases for J; bases not matched to a gene: 9. Germline assignment: CDR1 MNHEY and CDR2 SVGEGT. This CDR3 region has 15 residues. The CDR3 DNA follows: TGTGCCAGCAGTTCGCGACAGGGCCAAATCTATGGCTACACCTTC. It codes for CASSSRQGQIYGYTF.

The sample holds one count of this clone. The genes are TRBV7-9 and TRBJ2-1; unclear D gene. The CDR3 is 14 amino acids. Germline V gene sequence: CDR1 SEHNR, CDR2 FQNEAQ (reference sequence). The V gene lost 4 bases and the J gene lost 9 bases, with 16 bases spanning the gap. The CDR3 DNA follows: TGTGCCAGCAGCTCCCCAATACCTCCCGGTGAGCAGTTCTTC. Translated, it gives CASSSPIPPGEQFF.

The chain carries TRBV7-6 and TRBJ1-1; D call uncertain. There are 15 residues in the CDR3. CDR1 and CDR2 from the germline V gene are SGHVS and FNYEAQ. The V end lost 1 base, the J end lost 0 bases, and 9 bases lay between the germline ends. The DNA of the CDR3 is TGTGCCAGCAGCTTAGGTCGGCAGGTGAACACTGAAGCTTTCTTT. Protein sequence: CASSLGRQVNTEAFF. Combining the CDR3 with reference TRBV7-6 and TRBJ1-1 gives the whole variable domain GAGVSQSPRYKVTKRGQDVALRCDPISGHVSLYWYRQALGQGPEFLTYFNYEAQQDKSGLPNDRFSAERPEGSISTLTIQRTEQRDSAMYRCASSLGRQVNTEAFFGQGTRLTVV.

The V gene is TRBV19, the J gene TRBJ1-5, with D hard to call. The CDR3 contains 13 residues. Per germline, CDR1 LNHDA and CDR2 SQIVND (reference sequence). Trimming cost V 7 bases and J 7 bases, with 14 bases left between them. The CDR3 sequence is CASTARGAQPQHF. CDR3 sequence (DNA): TGTGCCAGTACCGCGCGAGGCGCACAGCCCCAGCATTTT. The complete variable domain, with remaining parts taken from reference TRBV19 and TRBJ1-5, reads DGGITQSPKYLFRKEGQNVTLSCEQNLNHDAMYWYRQDPGQGLRLIYYSQIVNDFQKGDIAEGYSVSREKKESFPLTVTSAQKNPTAFYLCASTARGAQPQHFGDGTRLSIL.

The chain couples TRBV5-1 to TRBJ1-1; 9 bases match TRBD1. Unmatched junction bases numbered 10, after V lost 6 bases and J lost 1 base. CDR3 length equals 16 residues. Germline V CDR1 and CDR2: SGHRS, YFSETQ. The CDR3 region is CASTRQGVRENTEAFF. The CDR3 DNA reads TGCGCCAGCACCAGACAGGGGGTTCGAGAGAACACTGAAGCTTTCTTT.

The V gene is TRBV5-5, the J gene TRBJ1-1, with D possibly TRBD1 on 5 matching bases. Germline V lookup: CDR1 SGHKS, CDR2 YYEKEE (reference sequence). The germline V and J ends were trimmed by 2 bases and 5 bases, with 13 bases remaining between them. The CDR3 consists of 14 residues. CDR3 loop: CASSFGGSGTEAFF. CDR3 sequence (DNA): TGTGCCAGCAGCTTCGGGGGGAGCGGGACTGAAGCTTTCTTT.

This sequence joins TRBV7-2 and TRBJ2-7; 8 bases are shared with TRBD1. The CDR3 contains 15 residues. The germline gives CDR1 SGHTA, CDR2 FQGNSA. V was pared by 1 base and J by 7 bases, with 9 bases of the junction left unmatched. The CDR3 loop is CASSLVWQGAGEQYF. CDR3 in DNA: TGTGCCAGCAGCTTAGTATGGCAGGGGGCCGGGGAGCAGTACTTC.

The chain links TRBV7-9 to TRBJ1-6; perhaps TRBD1 as D (5 bases). The CDR3 has 15 residues. CDR1 SEHNR and CDR2 FQNEAQ come from the germline V gene (reference sequence). Trimming left V 5 bases short and J 0 bases short, with 8 bases between. In DNA, the CDR3 is TGTGCCAGCAGCGGACATAGCTCCTATAATTCACCCCTCCACTTT. Amino acid sequence: CASSGHSSYNSPLHF.

The chain is built from TRBV6-1 and TRBJ1-3; D remains ambiguous. The V end lost 1 base, the J end lost 0 bases, and 13 bases lay between the germline ends. The CDR3 runs 17 residues. Germline CDR1 MNHNS, CDR2 SASEGT. CDR3 in amino acids: CASSEVIRGASGNTIYF. CDR3 DNA sequence: TGTGCCAGCAGTGAAGTTATACGCGGCGCCTCTGGAAACACCATATATTTT.

The chain employs TRBV28 and TRBJ2-7; 7 positions agree with TRBD2. Germline-derived CDR1 and CDR2 are MDHEN and SYDVKM. The CDR3 length is 12 residues. Trimming took 9 bases from V and 4 from J; bases not matched to a gene: 6. The CDR3 region is CASGLVAYEQYF. For the CDR3, the DNA is TGTGCCAGTGGACTAGTTGCGTACGAGCAGTACTTC.

The chain joins TRBV3-1 (or the pseudogene TRBV3-2) to TRBJ1-3, with a tentative D call TRBD1 (5 bases). With 2 bases removed from V and 0 bases from J, the gap between germline ends came to 14 bases. This CDR3 spans 17 amino acids. Looked up from germline, CDR1 is LGHDT and CDR2 is YNNKEL (reference sequence). For the CDR3, the DNA is TGTGCCAGCAGCCAACCCACAGGTACTTCCTCTGGAAACACCATATATTTT. This codes for CASSQPTGTSSGNTIYF.

The rearrangement joins TRBV29-1 to TRBJ1-1; 8 nucleotides match TRBD1. The trim removed 6 bases at V and 5 bases at J, leaving 11 bases unmatched. The germline gives CDR1 SQVTM, CDR2 ANQGSEA. The CDR3 has 14 amino acids. The CDR3 DNA is TGCAGCGTCTTATCAGGGGGCTGGGGAACTGAAGCTTTCTTT. This sequence encodes CSVLSGGWGTEAFF.

This chain connects TRBV28 to TRBJ1-3; 9 bases fit TRBD1. V lost 10 bases to trimming and J lost 8 bases; unmatched junction nucleotides: 9. Looked up from germline, CDR1 is MDHEN and CDR2 is SYDVKM. This CDR3 region has 13 residues. The CDR3 nucleotides are TGTGCCACCACCCTCGGGACAGGGTACACCATATATTTT. It is translated as CATTLGTGYTIYF.

The gene calls are TRBV12-3 or TRBV12-4 and TRBJ1-2; D is unclear. The CDR3 extends over 13 amino acids. With 6 bases removed from V and 6 bases from J, the gap between germline ends came to 14 bases. For the CDR3, the DNA is TGTGCCAGCAGACCTACGGGAAAGGATGGCTACACCTTC. As protein: CASRPTGKDGYTF.

This rearrangement joins TRBV28 to TRBJ2-2; D ambiguous. V was pared by 8 bases and J by 1 base, with 5 bases between. The CDR3 spans 12 residues. Germline loops: CDR1 MDHEN, CDR2 SYDVKM. Here the CDR3 reads CASAQNTGELFF. CDR3 in DNA: TGTGCCAGCGCGCAGAACACCGGGGAGCTGTTTTTT.

This clone has more than one count but fewer than ten. V gene TRBV11-2 combines with J gene TRBJ2-7; D is ambiguous. Germline V gene lookup returns CDR1 SGHAT and CDR2 FQNNGV. V lost 2 bases, J lost 4 bases, and 9 bases lay in between. The CDR3 consists of 13 residues. This chain's CDR3 is CASSLSDGYEQYF. As DNA, the CDR3 is TGTGCCAGCAGCTTATCAGACGGGTACGAGCAGTACTTC.

The chain links TRBV4-2 to TRBJ2-2; 9 positions agree with TRBD2. Germline lookup yields CDR1 LGHNA and CDR2 YNFKEQ. The CDR3 consists of 14 residues. Unmatched junction bases numbered 5, after V lost 4 bases and J lost 8 bases. CDR3 in amino acids: CASSPSLAGGELFF. CDR3 in DNA: TGTGCCAGCAGCCCGAGCCTAGCGGGAGGGGAGCTGTTTTTT.

In its sample, this clone was seen once. The rearrangement joins TRBV5-4 to TRBJ2-6; no firm D call. This CDR3 has 14 residues. The V gene lost 5 bases and the J gene lost 0 bases, with 6 bases spanning the gap. Germline CDR1 and CDR2: SGHNT and YYREEE (reference sequence). The CDR3 coding sequence is TGTGCCAGCAGTATTTTCTCTGGGGCCAACGTCCTGACTTTC. This translates into CASSIFSGANVLTF.

The rearrangement links TRBV7-2 to TRBJ1-2, with 9 bases identical to TRBD1. V was clipped by 2 bases and J by 8 bases; unmatched bases: 9. This CDR3 is 15 amino acids long. CDR1 and CDR2 from the germline V gene are SGHTA and FQGNSA. CDR3 in amino acids: CASSLMVTGGAGYTF. Written as DNA, the CDR3 is TGTGCCAGCAGCTTAATGGTAACAGGGGGCGCAGGCTACACCTTC.

This clone was detected only once. The chain uses TRBV24-1 and TRBJ2-1, with TRBD2 identical over 8 bases. Germline V gives CDR1 KGHDR, CDR2 SFDVKD. This CDR3 contains 15 residues. Unmatched junction bases numbered 4, after V lost 0 bases and J lost 7 bases. The CDR3 bases are TGTGCCACCAGTGATTTGTCGGGAGGGCCAAATGAGCAGTTCTTC. This codes for CATSDLSGGPNEQFF.

V is TRBV7-9 and J is TRBJ2-3; the match to TRBD2 covers 9 bases. Looked up from germline, CDR1 is SEHNR and CDR2 is FQNEAQ (reference sequence). CDR3 length: 15 amino acids. The V gene end was trimmed by 5 bases and the J gene end by 2 bases; junction bases not matched to a gene: 5. CDR3 sequence reads: CASSPAGGVTDTQYF. The CDR3 DNA sequence: TGTGCCAGCAGCCCAGCGGGAGGCGTCACAGATACGCAGTATTTT.